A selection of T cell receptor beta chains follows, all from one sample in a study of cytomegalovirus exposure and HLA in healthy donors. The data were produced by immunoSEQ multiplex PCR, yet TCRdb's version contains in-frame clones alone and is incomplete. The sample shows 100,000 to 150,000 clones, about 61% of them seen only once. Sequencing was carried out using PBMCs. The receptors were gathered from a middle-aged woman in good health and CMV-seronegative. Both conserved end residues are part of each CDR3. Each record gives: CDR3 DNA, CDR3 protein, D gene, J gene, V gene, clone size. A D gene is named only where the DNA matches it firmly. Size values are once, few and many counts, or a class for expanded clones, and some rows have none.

TGTGCCAGCAGTTTATATGGCGGCTACGAGCAGTACTTC | CASSLYGGYEQYF | NA | TRBJ2-7 | TRBV27 | NA
TGTGCCTGGAAGCGCCAGGGGGCGAGGAGTGAAGCTTTCTTT | CAWKRQGARSEAFF | TRBD1 | TRBJ1-1 | TRBV30 | few
TGTGCCAGCAGCTTAGGTTTCGGGACAGGGATGAATGAGCAGTTCTTC | CASSLGFGTGMNEQFF | TRBD1 | TRBJ2-1 | TRBV7-3 | few
TGTGCCAGCAGCGCGAGAAGAAGGGGGACCAACTATGGCTACACCTTC | CASSARRRGTNYGYTF | NA | TRBJ1-2 | TRBV4-2 | NA
TGTGCCAGCAGCTTTGGACAGTCGGACCAAGAGACCCAGTACTTC | CASSFGQSDQETQYF | NA | TRBJ2-5 | TRBV7-9 | NA
TGTGCCACCAGCCATAGGGGACTAAGCAATCAGCCCCAGCATTTT | CATSHRGLSNQPQHF | NA | TRBJ1-5 | TRBV15 | once
TGTGCCAGCAGCTTAGACCAGGGGTCAGATACGCAGTATTTT | CASSLDQGSDTQYF | NA | TRBJ2-3 | TRBV7-2 | NA
TGTGCCAGCAGGTTCGACAGGGCCCAGAACATTCAGTACTTC | CASRFDRAQNIQYF | TRBD1 | TRBJ2-4 | TRBV2 | NA
TGTGCCAGCTCACTTTCACCGGGACAGGGGTGGGAGCAGTACTTC | CASSLSPGQGWEQYF | TRBD1 | TRBJ2-7 | TRBV18 | few
TGTGCCAGCCTCCCTGCGGACAGGCGCTATGGCTACACCTTC | CASLPADRRYGYTF | TRBD1 | TRBJ1-2 | TRBV27 | NA
TGTGCCAGTTCCGGACACTCTGGGGCCAACGTCCTGACTTTC | CASSGHSGANVLTF | NA | TRBJ2-6 | TRBV6-5 | once
TGTGCCAGCAGCCTAGGGGGAGGGGGGAACTACAATGAGCAGTTCTTC | CASSLGGGGNYNEQFF | NA | TRBJ2-1 | TRBV7-3 | NA
TGCGCCAGCAGCTTGGGGACTAGCTTATCCTACGAGCAGTACTTC | CASSLGTSLSYEQYF | TRBD2 | TRBJ2-7 | TRBV5-1 | NA
TGTGCCAGCAGCTTAGTGGGACAGAACACCTATGGCTACACCTTC | CASSLVGQNTYGYTF | TRBD1 | TRBJ1-2 | TRBV7-8 | NA
TGTGCCAGCAGCCCCAGGGAAACTGAAGCTTTCTTT | CASSPRETEAFF | NA | TRBJ1-1 | TRBV7-2 | few
TGTGCCAGCAGCCCCCGACAGAGAGTTTCGGCTTCACCCCTCCACTTT | CASSPRQRVSASPLHF | NA | TRBJ1-6 | TRBV7-2 | NA
TGCGCCAGCAGCCGCACAGGGGGACCTAACTATGGCTACACCTTC | CASSRTGGPNYGYTF | TRBD1 | TRBJ1-2 | TRBV5-1 | NA
TGTGCCAGCTCCGCTCAGGTTGAAGCTTTCTTT | CASSAQVEAFF | NA | TRBJ1-1 | TRBV6-6 | NA
TGTGCCAGCAGTTACGAGTGGGGGGGCTACGAGCAGTACTTC | CASSYEWGGYEQYF | TRBD2 | TRBJ2-7 | TRBV6-5 | NA
TGCGCCAGCAGCTTGGGACTAGTCAAAAACATTCAGTACTTC | CASSLGLVKNIQYF | NA | TRBJ2-4 | TRBV5-1 | NA
TGCAGCGTTGAAGGGACTTCGTATGGCTACACCTTC | CSVEGTSYGYTF | NA | TRBJ1-2 | TRBV29-1 | NA
TGTGCCAGCAGTACTTACCGACTCTGGACTAGCACAGATACGCAGTATTTT | CASSTYRLWTSTDTQYF | NA | TRBJ2-3 | TRBV28 | NA
TGCGCCAGCAGCCAAGAAGGCCCAGCGGCCGCCTACGAGCAGTACTTC | CASSQEGPAAAYEQYF | NA | TRBJ2-7 | TRBV4-3 | few
TGTGCCAGCAGCTGGGGCGACGATGCGACAGATACGCAGTATTTT | CASSWGDDATDTQYF | NA | TRBJ2-3 | TRBV7-6 | NA
TGTGCCAGCAGTCGACAGGGGAACACTGAAGCTTTCTTT | CASSRQGNTEAFF | TRBD1 | TRBJ1-1 | TRBV7-2 | NA
TGTGCCAGCTCACCTGGGACTAGCGCGGTCCAAGATACGCAGTATTTT | CASSPGTSAVQDTQYF | TRBD2 | TRBJ2-3 | TRBV18 | NA
TGTGCCAGCACCCTCCCGTCGGGGAGGACTGAAGCTTTCTTT | CASTLPSGRTEAFF | NA | TRBJ1-1 | TRBV28 | NA
TGTGCCAGCAGCCCCGTTCGGGGGGCCGGGGAGCTGTTTTTT | CASSPVRGAGELFF | TRBD2 | TRBJ2-2 | TRBV11-2 | few
TGTGCCAGCAGAAATGACGGGAACTATGGCTACACCTTC | CASRNDGNYGYTF | NA | TRBJ1-2 | TRBV6-5 | NA
TGTGCCGTGGGCGCGGGGGCGACGGGAAACGGCGAGCAGTACTTC | CAVGAGATGNGEQYF | NA | TRBJ2-7 | TRBV10-3 | NA
TGTGCCAGCAGCTTCCCGGGACTAGCGGGGGGAGGCACAGATACGCAGTATTTT | CASSFPGLAGGGTDTQYF | TRBD2 | TRBJ2-3 | TRBV5-4 | NA
TGCGCCAGCAGCTTGGCCGCGGGGAGCTCTGGAAACACCATATATTTT | CASSLAAGSSGNTIYF | NA | TRBJ1-3 | TRBV5-1 | NA
TGTGCCAGCAGCTTAGCGACAGGACAGCAAGAAGAGACCCAGTACTTC | CASSLATGQQEETQYF | NA | TRBJ2-5 | TRBV7-9 | NA
TGTGCCAGCAGTTACTCCCCTAGCGGGGCCTACGAGCAGTACTTC | CASSYSPSGAYEQYF | TRBD2 | TRBJ2-7 | TRBV6-5 | few
TGTGCCACCCAAACCCGAGGTTCACCCCTCCACTTT | CATQTRGSPLHF | NA | TRBJ1-6 | TRBV7-9 | NA
TGTGCCAGCAGCCGGACAAACCTGGGGAATCAGCCCCAGCATTTT | CASSRTNLGNQPQHF | NA | TRBJ1-5 | TRBV5-6 | NA
TGTGCCATCAGTAAACAGGGGACTGAAGCTTTCTTT | CAISKQGTEAFF | TRBD1 | TRBJ1-1 | TRBV10-3 | NA
TGCGCCAGCAGCTTGCGTACTAGCGGTTACAATGAGCAGTTCTTC | CASSLRTSGYNEQFF | TRBD2 | TRBJ2-1 | TRBV5-1 | NA
TGTGCCAGCAGTCCTTTAACTACAGGGGATGGCTACACCTTC | CASSPLTTGDGYTF | TRBD1 | TRBJ1-2 | TRBV27 | NA
TGTGCCAGCAGCCTCCGGCAGGCCTCCTACGAGCAGTACTTC | CASSLRQASYEQYF | NA | TRBJ2-7 | TRBV9 | NA
TGTGCCAGCAGCCTCCTTGGACAGGGTCTTGGCTACACCTTC | CASSLLGQGLGYTF | TRBD1 | TRBJ1-2 | TRBV7-2 | NA
TGTGCCAGCAGTTTTGCTACCCTGCTCCTAACACAGAATTCACCCCTCCACTTT | CASSFATLLLTQNSPLHF | NA | TRBJ1-6 | TRBV27 | NA
TGTGCCACCCGACAGGAGTTCAACTATGGCTACACCTTC | CATRQEFNYGYTF | NA | TRBJ1-2 | TRBV7-2 | NA
TGCGCCAGCAGCGCGGACAGGGGTAGGGTGGAGACCCAGTACTTC | CASSADRGRVETQYF | TRBD1 | TRBJ2-5 | TRBV10-2 | NA
TGTGCCAGCAGTGACGGGGGGAACTATGGCTACACCTTC | CASSDGGNYGYTF | NA | TRBJ1-2 | TRBV6-4 | NA
TGCGCCAGCAGCTTGAAGGGGTCGGTCTACGAGCAGTACTTC | CASSLKGSVYEQYF | NA | TRBJ2-7 | TRBV5-1 | NA
TGTGCCAGCTCACCGATTAGACAAGCTGAAGCTTTCTTT | CASSPIRQAEAFF | NA | TRBJ1-1 | TRBV18 | NA
TGTGCCTGCAGTTGGGGACAGGGGAACACCGGGGAGCTGTTTTTT | CACSWGQGNTGELFF | TRBD1 | TRBJ2-2 | TRBV6-5 | NA
TGTGCCAGCAGTTACCCACCGCGGGCTCCAGTGTACGAGCAGTACTTC | CASSYPPRAPVYEQYF | NA | TRBJ2-7 | TRBV6-6 | few
TGTGCCAGCAGCTCGACTAGCGGGGGAAGCAATGAGCAGTTCTTC | CASSSTSGGSNEQFF | TRBD2 | TRBJ2-1 | TRBV7-3 | NA
TGTGCCACCAGCAGAGAAGCCGAGCTGGGAGTGAACGAGCAGTACTTC | CATSREAELGVNEQYF | NA | TRBJ2-7 | TRBV15 | NA
TGTGCCATCAGTGAGCGGGGGGGCGCCTACAATGAGCAGTTCTTC | CAISERGGAYNEQFF | TRBD2 | TRBJ2-1 | TRBV10-3 | NA
TGTGCCAGTAGTACCGCCCTACTCTCCTATAATTCACCCCTCCACTTT | CASSTALLSYNSPLHF | NA | TRBJ1-6 | TRBV19 | once